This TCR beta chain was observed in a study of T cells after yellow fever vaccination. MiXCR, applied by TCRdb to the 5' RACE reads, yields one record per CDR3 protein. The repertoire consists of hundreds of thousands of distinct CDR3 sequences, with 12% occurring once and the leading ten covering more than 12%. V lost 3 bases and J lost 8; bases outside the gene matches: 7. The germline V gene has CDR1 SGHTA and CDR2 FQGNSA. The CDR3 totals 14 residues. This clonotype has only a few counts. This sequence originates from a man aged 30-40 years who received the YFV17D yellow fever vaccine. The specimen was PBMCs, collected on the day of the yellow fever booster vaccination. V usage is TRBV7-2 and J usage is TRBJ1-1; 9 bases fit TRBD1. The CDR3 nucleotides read TGTGCCAGCAGCTTGGGGACAGGGAGAGGGGAAGCTTTCTTT. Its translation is CASSLGTGRGEAFF. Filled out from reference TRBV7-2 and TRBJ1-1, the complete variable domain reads GAGVSQSPSNKVTEKGKDVELRCDPISGHTALYWYRQSLGQGLEFLIYFQGNSAPDKSGLPSDRFSAERTGGSVSTLTIQRTQQEDSAVYLCASSLGTGRGEAFFGQGTRLTVV.